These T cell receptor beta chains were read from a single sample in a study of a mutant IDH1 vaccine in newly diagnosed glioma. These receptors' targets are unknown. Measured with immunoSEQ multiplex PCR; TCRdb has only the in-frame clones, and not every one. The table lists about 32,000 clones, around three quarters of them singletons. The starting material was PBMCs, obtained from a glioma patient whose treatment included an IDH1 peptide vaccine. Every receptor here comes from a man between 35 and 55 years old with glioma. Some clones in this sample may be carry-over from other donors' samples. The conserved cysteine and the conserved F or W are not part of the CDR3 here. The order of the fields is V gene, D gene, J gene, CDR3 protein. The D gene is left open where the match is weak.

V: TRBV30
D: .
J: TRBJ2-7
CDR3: AWSVPGSGSGLGEQY

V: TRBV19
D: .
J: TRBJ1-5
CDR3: ASTDEGLNQPQH

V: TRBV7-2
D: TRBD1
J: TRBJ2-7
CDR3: ASSLAPGTGYEQY

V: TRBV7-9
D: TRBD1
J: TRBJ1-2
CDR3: ASSLRVQGAYYGYT

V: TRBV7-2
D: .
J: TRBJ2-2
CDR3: ASSPSQRNGELF

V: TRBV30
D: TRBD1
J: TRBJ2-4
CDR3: AWSPGTGGTKNIQY

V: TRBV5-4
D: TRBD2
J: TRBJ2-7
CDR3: ASSFFGGVGEQY

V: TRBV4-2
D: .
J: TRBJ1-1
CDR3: ASSQEILGTTEAF

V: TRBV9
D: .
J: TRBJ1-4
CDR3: ASSPRSSGNEKLF

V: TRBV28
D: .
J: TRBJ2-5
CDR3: ASSLEETQY

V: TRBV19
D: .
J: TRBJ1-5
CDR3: ASRGSVNQPQH

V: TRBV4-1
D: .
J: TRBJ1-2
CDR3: ASSQSRQTNYGYT

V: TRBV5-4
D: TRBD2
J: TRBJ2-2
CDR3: ASSKGLAGGNTGELF

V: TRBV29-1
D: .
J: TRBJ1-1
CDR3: SVDMGMDTEAF

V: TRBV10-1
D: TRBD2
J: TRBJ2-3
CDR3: ASSESTQAGGTDTQY

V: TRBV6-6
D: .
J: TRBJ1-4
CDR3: ASSPGTTFEKLF

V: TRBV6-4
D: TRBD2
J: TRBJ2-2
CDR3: ASSESSGGTGELF

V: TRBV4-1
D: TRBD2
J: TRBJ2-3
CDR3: ASSQDPASGGYTDTQY

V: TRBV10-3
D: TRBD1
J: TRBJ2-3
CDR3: AISEGTVSTTDTQY

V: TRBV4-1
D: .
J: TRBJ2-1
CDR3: ASAEERANSYNEQF

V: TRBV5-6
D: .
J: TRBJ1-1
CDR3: ASSLDFMNTEAF

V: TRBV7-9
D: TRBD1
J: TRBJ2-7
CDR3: ASSFLRDRVNEQY